Included here is one TCR beta chain sequence, with context. A second PCR of roughly 6 to 12 cycles used a sample-barcoded 5' primer and a J-beta primer mix. TCRdb re-analysed the 5' RACE reads in MiXCR, keeping a single row per CDR3 protein. Of some 890,000 distinct CDR3 sequences in the sample, under 35% were seen once. The data derive from a study of blood T cells in healthy people across ages. It was approximately 10 milliliters of peripheral blood that were drawn from each donor. Per individual sample, total RNA of at least 5 micrograms was extracted. Trimming left V 1 base short and J 2 bases short, with 11 bases between. Germline CDR1 reads LGHDT; CDR2 reads YNNKEL (reference sequence). CDR3 length: 15 residues. The same data also went into a second study, on T cells of mothers and their children.

This sequence was found in a woman aged 40 to 55 in good health. The sequencing sample was made of blood. V is TRBV3-1 and J is TRBJ1-2; a possible D gene is TRBD1 (6 bases). The chain's CDR3 is CASSQVAGHNYGYTF. The CDR3, as DNA: TGTGCCAGCAGCCAAGTCGCGGGACACAACTATGGCTACACCTTC.